Given below is one TCR beta chain in context. The treatment was: approximately 18 received Ad26.COV2.S at low or high dose, single or two shots; 5 received placebo; per-sample allocation not given. Material that was analyzed had been drawn on day 63 after the first vaccine or placebo injection. V was shortened by 1 base and J by 3 bases, with 12 bases between the two germline ends. Germline loops: CDR1 LGHDT, CDR2 YNNKEL (reference sequence). This CDR3 contains 15 residues. TCRdb's table, derived via immunoSEQ multiplex PCR, lists solely in-frame clones and lacks some. The sample lists around 450,000 clones, 80% to 95% occurring once. The source of the sample is a study of Ad26.COV2.S vaccination and SARS-CoV-2 variants. Overall study: A participant enrolled in the COV1001 Ad26.COV2.S trial arm provided the sample.

The TCR was taken from a person between 18 and 65 years old who received the Ad26.COV2.S COVID-19 vaccine or a placebo. The J gene is TRBJ1-2, the V gene TRBV3-1 (or the pseudogene TRBV3-2); possibly TRBD1 for D (5 bases). This specimen consisted of peripheral blood, obtained in a trial of Ad26.COV2.S vaccine versus placebo. CDR3 in amino acids: CASSQAKGVYYGYTF. The CDR3 nucleotides read TGTGCCAGCAGCCAAGCGAAAGGGGTCTACTATGGCTACACCTTC.